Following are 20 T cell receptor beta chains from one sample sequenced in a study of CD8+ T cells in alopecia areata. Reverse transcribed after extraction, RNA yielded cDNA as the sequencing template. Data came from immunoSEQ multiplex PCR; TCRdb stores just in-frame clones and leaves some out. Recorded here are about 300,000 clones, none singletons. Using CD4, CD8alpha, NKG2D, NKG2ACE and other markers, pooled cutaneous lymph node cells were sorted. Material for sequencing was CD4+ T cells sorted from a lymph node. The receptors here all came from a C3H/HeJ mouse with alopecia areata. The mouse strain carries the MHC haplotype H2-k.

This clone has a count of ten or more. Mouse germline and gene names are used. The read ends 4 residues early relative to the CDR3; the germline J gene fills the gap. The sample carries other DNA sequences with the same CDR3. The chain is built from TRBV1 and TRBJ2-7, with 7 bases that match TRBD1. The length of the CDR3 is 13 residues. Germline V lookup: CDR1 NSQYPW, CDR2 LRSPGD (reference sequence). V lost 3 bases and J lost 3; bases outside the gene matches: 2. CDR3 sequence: CTCSANRGYEQYF. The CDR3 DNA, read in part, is TGCACCTGCAGTGCTAACAGGGGCTAT.

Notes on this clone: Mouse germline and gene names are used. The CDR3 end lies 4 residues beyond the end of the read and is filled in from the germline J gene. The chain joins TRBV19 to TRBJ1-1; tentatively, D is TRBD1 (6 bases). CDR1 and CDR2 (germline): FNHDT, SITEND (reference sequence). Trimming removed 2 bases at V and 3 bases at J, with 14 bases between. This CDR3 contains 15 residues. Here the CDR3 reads CASSIGTGRHTEVFF. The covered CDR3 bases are TGTGCCAGCAGTATCGGAACAGGGCGGCACACA.

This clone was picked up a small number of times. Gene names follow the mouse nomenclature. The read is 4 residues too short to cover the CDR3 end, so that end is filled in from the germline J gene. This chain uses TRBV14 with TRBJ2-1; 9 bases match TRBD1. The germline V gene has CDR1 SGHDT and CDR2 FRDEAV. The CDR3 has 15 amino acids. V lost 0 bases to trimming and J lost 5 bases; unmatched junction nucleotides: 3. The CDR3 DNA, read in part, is TGTGCCAGCAGTTTCTGGGACAGGGTCGATGCT. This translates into CASSFWDRVDA. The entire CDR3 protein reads CASSFWDRVDAEQFF.

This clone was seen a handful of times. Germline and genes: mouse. CDR3 sequence: CASSKDRGAETLYF. The CDR3 bases that were read are TGTGCCAGCAGTAAAGACAGGGGTGCAGAA. The rearrangement uses TRBV13-1 and TRBJ2-3; 7 bases are a match to TRBD1. The CDR3 goes on 4 residues after the read ends, and that part is filled in from the germline J gene. The V segment lost 4 bases and the J segment 1 base; nucleotides outside the gene matches: 3. Germline V gene lookup returns CDR1 NSHNY and CDR2 SYGAGN. The CDR3 length is 14 residues.

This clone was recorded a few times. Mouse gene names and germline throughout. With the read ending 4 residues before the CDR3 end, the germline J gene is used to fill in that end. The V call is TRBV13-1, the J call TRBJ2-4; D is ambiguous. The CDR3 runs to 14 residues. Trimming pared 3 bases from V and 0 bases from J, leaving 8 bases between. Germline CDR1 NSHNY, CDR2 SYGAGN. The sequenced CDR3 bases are TGTGCCAGCAGTGGGTCAACTAGTCAAAAC. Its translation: CASSGSTSQN. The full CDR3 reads CASSGSTSQNTLYF.

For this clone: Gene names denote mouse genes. The CDR3: CASTSGTGGTEVFF. The CDR3 bases that were read are TGTGCCAGCACCTCCGGGACAGGGGGCACA. The V call is TRBV19, the J call TRBJ1-1; TRBD1 agrees at 11 bases. The sequenced fragment ends 4 residues before the CDR3 boundary, so the rest is inferred from the germline J gene. CDR1 FNHDT and CDR2 SITEND come from the germline V gene (reference sequence). V lost 6 bases to trimming and J lost 4 bases; unmatched junction nucleotides: 5. The CDR3 covers 14 residues.

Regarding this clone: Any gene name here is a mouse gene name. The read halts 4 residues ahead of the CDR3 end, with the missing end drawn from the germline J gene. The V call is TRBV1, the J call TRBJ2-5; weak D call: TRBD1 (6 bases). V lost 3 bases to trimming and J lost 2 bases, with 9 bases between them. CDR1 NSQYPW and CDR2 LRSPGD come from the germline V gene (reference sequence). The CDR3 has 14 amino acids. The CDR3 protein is CTCSARQVQDTQYF. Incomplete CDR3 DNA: TGCACCTGCAGTGCCCGACAGGTCCAAGAC. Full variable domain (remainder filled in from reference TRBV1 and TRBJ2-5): VTLLEQNPRWRLVPRGQAVNLRCILKNSQYPWMSWYQQDLQKQLQWLFTLRSPGDKEVKSLPGADYLATRVTDTELRLQVANMSQGRTLYCTCSARQVQDTQYFGPGTRLLVL.

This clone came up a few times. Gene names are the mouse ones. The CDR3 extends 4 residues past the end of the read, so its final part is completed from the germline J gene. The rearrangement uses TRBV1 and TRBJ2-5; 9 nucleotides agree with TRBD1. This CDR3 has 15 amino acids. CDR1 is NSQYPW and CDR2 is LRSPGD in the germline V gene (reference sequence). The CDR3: CTCSADRQGEDTQYF. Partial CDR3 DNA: TGCACCTGCAGTGCAGACAGACAGGGGGAAGAC.

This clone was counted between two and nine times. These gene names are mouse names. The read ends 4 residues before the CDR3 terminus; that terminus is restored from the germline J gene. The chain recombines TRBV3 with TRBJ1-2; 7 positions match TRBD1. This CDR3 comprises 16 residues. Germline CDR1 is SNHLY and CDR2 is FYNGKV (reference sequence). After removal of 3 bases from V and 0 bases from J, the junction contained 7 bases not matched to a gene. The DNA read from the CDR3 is TGTGCCAGCAGCTTCCCCCCGGGACAGACAAACTCC. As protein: CASSFPPGQTNS. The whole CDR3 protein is CASSFPPGQTNSDYTF.

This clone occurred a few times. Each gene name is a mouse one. The CDR3 here is CASSIESANSDYTF. CDR3 DNA, as far as it was read: TGTGCCAGCAGTATAGAGTCAGCAAACTCC. The gene calls are TRBV19 and TRBJ1-2, with D unresolved. Coverage ceases 4 residues before the CDR3 finishes, and the germline J gene fills in the end. The V end lost 0 bases, the J end lost 0 bases, and 6 bases lay between the germline ends. CDR3 length equals 14 residues. Looked up from germline, CDR1 is FNHDT and CDR2 is SITEND (reference sequence). Full variable domain (missing parts from reference TRBV19 and TRBJ1-2): GGIITQTPKFLIGQEGQKLTLKCQQNFNHDTMYWYRQDSGKGLRLIYYSITENDLQKGDLSEGYDASREKKSSFSLTVTSAQKNEMAVFLCASSIESANSDYTFGSGTRLLVI.

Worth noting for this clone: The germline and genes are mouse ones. The CDR3: CASSFRDREDTQYF. CDR3 DNA, as far as it was read: TGTGCCAGCAGTTTTCGGGACAGAGAAGAC. V gene TRBV14 combines with J gene TRBJ2-5; the match to TRBD1 covers 7 bases. Read sequence stops 4 residues before the CDR3 end, and the germline J gene provides the missing end. The CDR3 is 14 amino acids. Per germline, CDR1 SGHDT and CDR2 FRDEAV.

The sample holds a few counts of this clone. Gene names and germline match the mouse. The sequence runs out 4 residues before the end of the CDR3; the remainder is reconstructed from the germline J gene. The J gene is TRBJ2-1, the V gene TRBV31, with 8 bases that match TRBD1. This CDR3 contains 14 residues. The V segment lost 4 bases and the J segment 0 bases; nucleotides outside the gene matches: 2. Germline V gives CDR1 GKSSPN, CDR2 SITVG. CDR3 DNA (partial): TGTGCCTGGAAGGACAGGGCTAACTATGCT. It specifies CAWKDRANYA. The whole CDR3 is CAWKDRANYAEQFF.

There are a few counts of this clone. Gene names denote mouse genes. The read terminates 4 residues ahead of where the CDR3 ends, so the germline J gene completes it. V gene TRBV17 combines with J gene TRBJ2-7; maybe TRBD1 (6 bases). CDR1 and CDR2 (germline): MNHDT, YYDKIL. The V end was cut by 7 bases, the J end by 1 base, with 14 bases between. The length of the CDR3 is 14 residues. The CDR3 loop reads CASTTGTLSYEQYF. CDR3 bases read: TGTGCTAGCACTACCGGGACACTTTCCTAT.

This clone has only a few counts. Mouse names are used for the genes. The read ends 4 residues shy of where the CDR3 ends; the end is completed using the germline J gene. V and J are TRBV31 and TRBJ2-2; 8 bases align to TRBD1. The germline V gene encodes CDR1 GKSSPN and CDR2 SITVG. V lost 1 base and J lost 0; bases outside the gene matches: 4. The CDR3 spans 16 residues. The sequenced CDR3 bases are TGTGCCTGGAGTCCCTACAGGGGGTCAAACACCGGG. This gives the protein CAWSPYRGSNTG. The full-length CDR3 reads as CAWSPYRGSNTGQLYF.

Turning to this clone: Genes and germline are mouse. CDR3 DNA, as far as it was read: TGTGCTAGCAGTAGAGGGTTTGGGGTCTATGCT. It is translated as CASSRGFGVYA. The full CDR3 sequence reads CASSRGFGVYAEQFF. V is TRBV17 and J is TRBJ2-1, with a possible D match to TRBD2 (5 bases). The read is 4 residues too short to cover the CDR3 end, so that end is filled in from the germline J gene. V was pared by 1 base and J by 3 bases, with 10 bases between. This CDR3 comprises 15 residues. The germline V gene has CDR1 MNHDT and CDR2 YYDKIL.

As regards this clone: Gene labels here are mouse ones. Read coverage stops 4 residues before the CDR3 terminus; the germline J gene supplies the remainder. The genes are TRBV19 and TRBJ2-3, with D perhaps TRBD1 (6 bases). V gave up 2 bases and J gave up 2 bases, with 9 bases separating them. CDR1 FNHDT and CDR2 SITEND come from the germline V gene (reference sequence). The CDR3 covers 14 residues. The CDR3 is CASSMGHIAETLYF. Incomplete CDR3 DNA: TGTGCCAGCAGTATGGGACATATTGCAGAA.

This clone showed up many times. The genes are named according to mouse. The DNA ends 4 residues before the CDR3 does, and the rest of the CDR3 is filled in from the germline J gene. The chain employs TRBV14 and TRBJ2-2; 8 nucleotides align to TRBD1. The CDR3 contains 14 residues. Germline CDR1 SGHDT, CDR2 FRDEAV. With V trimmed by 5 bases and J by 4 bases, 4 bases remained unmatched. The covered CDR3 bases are TGTGCCAGCAGCCGGGACAGGAGCACCGGG. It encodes CASSRDRSTG. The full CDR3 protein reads CASSRDRSTGQLYF.

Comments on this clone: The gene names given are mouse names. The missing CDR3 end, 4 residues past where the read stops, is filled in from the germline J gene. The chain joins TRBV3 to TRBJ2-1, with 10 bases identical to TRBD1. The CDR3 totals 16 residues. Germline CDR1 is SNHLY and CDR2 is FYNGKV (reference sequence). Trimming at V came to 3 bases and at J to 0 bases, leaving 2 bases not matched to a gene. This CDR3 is CASSFWDRGNYAEQFF. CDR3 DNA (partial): TGTGCCAGCAGCTTCTGGGACAGGGGTAACTATGCT. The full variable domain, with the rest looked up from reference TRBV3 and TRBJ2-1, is GPKVLQIPSHQIIDMGQMVTLNCDPVSNHLYFYWYKQILGQQMEFLVNFYNGKVMEKSKLFKDQFSVERPDGSYFTLKIQPTALEDSAVYFCASSFWDRGNYAEQFFGPGTRLTVL.

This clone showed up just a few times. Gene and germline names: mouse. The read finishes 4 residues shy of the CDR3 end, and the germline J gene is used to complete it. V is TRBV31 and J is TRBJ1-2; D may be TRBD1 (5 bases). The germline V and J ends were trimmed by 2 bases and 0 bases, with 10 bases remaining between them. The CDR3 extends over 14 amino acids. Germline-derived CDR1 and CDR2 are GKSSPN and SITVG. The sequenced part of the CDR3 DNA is TGTGCCTGGAGTTGGCAGGGAACAAACTCC. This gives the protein CAWSWQGTNS. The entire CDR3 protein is CAWSWQGTNSDYTF.

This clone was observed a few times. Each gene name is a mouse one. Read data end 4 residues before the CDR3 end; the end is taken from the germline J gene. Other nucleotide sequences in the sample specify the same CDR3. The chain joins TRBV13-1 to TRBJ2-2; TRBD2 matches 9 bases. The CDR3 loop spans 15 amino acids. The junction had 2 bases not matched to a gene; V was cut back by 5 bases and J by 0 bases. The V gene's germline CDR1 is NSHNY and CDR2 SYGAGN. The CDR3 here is CASRGLGSNTGQLYF. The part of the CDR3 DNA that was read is TGTGCCAGCAGGGGACTGGGTTCAAACACCGGG.